The 14 T cell receptor beta chains below all came from one sample that was sequenced in a study of blood T cell repertoires in COVID-19. Produced via immunoSEQ multiplex PCR; TCRdb's table is partial and in-frame only. The repertoire holds about 160,000 clones, with around 84% as singletons. The material sequenced was PBMCs or T cells enriched from blood (not recorded which). These receptors all come from a woman aged 50 to 60 who had recovered from COVID-19.

This clone was found many times. V usage is TRBV19 and J usage is TRBJ1-1; perhaps TRBD1 as D (6 bases). Trimming removed 3 bases at V and 2 bases at J, with 16 bases between. Germline V gene lookup returns CDR1 LNHDA and CDR2 SQIVND (reference sequence). This CDR3 has 16 residues. The CDR3 DNA sequence: TGTGCCAGTAGTATCGGCTGGGGGCGGGTCAACACTGAAGCTTTCTTT. This translates into CASSIGWGRVNTEAFF.

The rearrangement uses TRBV6-6 and TRBJ2-5; 8 bases are shared with TRBD2. Germline CDR1 reads MNHNY; CDR2 reads SVGAGI (reference sequence). The J segment lost 4 bases and the V segment lost 8 bases, leaving 9 bases of the junction unmatched. The CDR3 runs 14 residues. CDR3 bases: TGTGCCAGCGCCGCGACTAGCGAGCTAGAGACCCAGTACTTC. Encoded protein: CASAATSELETQYF.

This chain links TRBV19 with TRBJ2-2; D call uncertain. Trimming shortened V by 11 bases and J by 6 bases, and 10 bases separated the two germline ends. This CDR3 spans 11 amino acids. The germline CDR1 and CDR2 sequences are LNHDA and SQIVND (reference sequence). As DNA, the CDR3 is TGTGCCTCCCGAATAGCCGGGGAGCTGTTTTTT. It yields the protein CASRIAGELFF.

V and J are TRBV23-1 and TRBJ2-1, with TRBD2 matching over 8 bases. TRBV23-1 is noted as an ORF with a role that remains uncertain. V lost 7 bases, J lost 5 bases, and 16 bases stayed unmatched. CDR3 length: 17 amino acids. CDR3 nucleotides: TGCGCCAGCAAGTCATCCCCAGCGGGAGAGGGGAACAATGAGCAGTTCTTC. Residues: CASKSSPAGEGNNEQFF.

The chain employs TRBV12-3 or TRBV12-4 and TRBJ1-5; maybe TRBD1 (6 bases). V lost 6 bases and J lost 4, with 10 bases in between. The CDR3 covers 13 residues. The CDR3 DNA reads as TGTGCCAGCAGCCGGACAGAGAATCAGCCCCAGCATTTT. It specifies CASSRTENQPQHF.

The chain has TRBV11-3 and TRBJ2-7, with 8 bases that match TRBD2. Trimming cost V 1 base and J 3 bases; bases outside gene matches: 2. The CDR3 runs 14 residues. Germline values: CDR1 SGHNT, CDR2 YENEEA. The chain's CDR3 is CASSLALAGYEQYF. CDR3 nucleotide sequence: TGTGCCAGCAGCTTAGCCCTAGCGGGCTACGAGCAGTACTTC.

This clone was seen once. This chain uses TRBV7-2 with TRBJ2-7, with D tentatively TRBD2 (5 bases). Trimming stripped 2 bases from V and 6 bases from J, with 8 bases between. The CDR3 has 12 amino acids. The germline V gene has CDR1 SGHTA and CDR2 FQGNSA. CDR3 amino acids: CASSLRSGEQYF. CDR3 coding DNA: TGTGCCAGCAGCTTACGAAGCGGCGAGCAGTACTTC.

The V call is TRBV5-5, the J call TRBJ1-6; the match to TRBD1 covers 8 bases. CDR3 size: 17 residues. J was trimmed by 9 bases and V by 4 bases; bases with no gene match: 15. The germline CDR1 and CDR2 sequences are SGHKS and YYEKEE (reference sequence). The CDR3 loop is CASSQYMSRGRVSPLHF. The CDR3, as DNA: TGTGCCAGCAGCCAGTATATGTCCAGGGGGCGCGTTTCACCCCTCCACTTT.

V and J are TRBV5-1 and TRBJ1-2; possible D gene TRBD1, 5 bases. Trimming took off 7 bases at V and 7 bases at J, with 17 bases between the two ends. The germline CDR1 and CDR2 sequences are SGHRS and YFSETQ. This CDR3 has 13 residues. The CDR3 region is CASALEQGGGYTF. CDR3 in DNA: TGCGCCAGCGCTTTGGAGCAGGGCGGTGGCTACACCTTC.

This chain connects TRBV24-1 to TRBJ2-7; TRBD1 might be the D (6 bases). The germline V gene has CDR1 KGHDR and CDR2 SFDVKD. The CDR3 contains 13 residues. V was shortened by 2 bases and J by 4 bases, with 8 bases between the two germline ends. This chain's CDR3 is CATSDSGQYEQYF. The CDR3 DNA reads TGTGCCACCAGTGATTCCGGACAGTACGAGCAGTACTTC.

This clone was counted ten times or more. The V call is TRBV14, the J call TRBJ2-3; D is unresolved. This CDR3 is 12 amino acids long. CDR1 is SGHDN, CDR2 FVKESK, per germline. The V end lost 4 bases, the J end lost 3 bases, and 5 bases lay between the germline ends. The CDR3 sequence is CASSPRTDTQYF. The CDR3 DNA is TGTGCCAGCAGCCCGAGAACAGATACGCAGTATTTT.

The V gene is TRBV21-1, the J gene TRBJ2-7; the D call of TRBD1 is as the table states it, not checked on the DNA. TRBV21-1 represents a pseudogene. The CDR3 sequence is 16 residues long. In nucleotides, the CDR3 is TGTGCCAGCAGCAAAGTGAGACAGGCATTGACCTACGAGCAGTACTTC. Amino acids: CASSKVRQALTYEQYF.

This clone came up a few times. J is TRBJ1-5 and V is TRBV12-5; TRBD1 is a possible D gene (5 bases). The CDR3 spans 17 residues. The V gene lost 0 bases and the J gene lost 3 bases, with 15 bases spanning the gap. Germline V CDR1 and CDR2: LGHNT, FRNRAP. The CDR3 protein is CASGLVGEGQNNQPQHF. The CDR3 DNA sequence: TGTGCTAGTGGTTTGGTCGGGGAGGGGCAGAACAATCAGCCCCAGCATTTT.

The chain couples TRBV7-2 to TRBJ2-2; no definite D call. Trimming stripped 1 base from V and 0 bases from J, with 6 bases between. Germline-derived CDR1 and CDR2 are SGHTA and FQGNSA. CDR3 size: 15 residues. CDR3 residues: CASSLGGANTGELFF. In nucleotides, the CDR3 is TGTGCCAGCAGCTTAGGAGGCGCGAACACCGGGGAGCTGTTTTTT.